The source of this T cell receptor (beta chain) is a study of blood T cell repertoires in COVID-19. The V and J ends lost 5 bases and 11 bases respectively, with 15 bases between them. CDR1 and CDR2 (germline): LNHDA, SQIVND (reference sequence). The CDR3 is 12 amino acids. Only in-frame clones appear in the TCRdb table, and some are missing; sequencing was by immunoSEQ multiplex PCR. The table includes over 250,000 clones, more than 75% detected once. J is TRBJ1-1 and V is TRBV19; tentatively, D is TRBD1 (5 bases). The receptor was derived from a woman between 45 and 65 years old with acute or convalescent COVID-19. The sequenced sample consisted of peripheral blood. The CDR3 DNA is TGTGCCAGTAGTGACCAGGGTGGGGGGGCTTTCTTT. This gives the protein CASSDQGGGAFF.